The next 3 T cell receptor beta chains were all read from a single sample in a study of a mutant IDH1 vaccine in newly diagnosed glioma. The assay was immunoSEQ multiplex PCR, and TCRdb's table has in-frame clones only and misses some. The data show about 69,000 clones, 86% seen once. Described time point: baseline, week 1 (first vaccination visit). Treatment described: pre-vaccination baseline after standard-of-care therapy. Sequences were derived from PBMCs, sampled from a glioma patient treated with radiotherapy, temozolomide or both. These receptors were collected from a man aged 25-45 years with glioma.

Here the CDR3 reads CASIEGGSYNEQFF. Here the CDR3 DNA reads TGTGCCAGCATAGAGGGGGGATCCTACAATGAGCAGTTCTTC. V and J are TRBV6-1 and TRBJ2-1; D is possibly TRBD1 or TRBD2 (6 bases each). The CDR3 covers 14 residues. V lost 7 bases, J lost 1 base, and 11 bases lay in between. From germline, CDR1 is MNHNS and CDR2 SASEGT.

The rearrangement joins TRBV27 to TRBJ2-3, with D possibly matching TRBD2 (5 bases). The CDR3 extends over 11 amino acids. The germline CDR1 and CDR2 sequences are MNHEY and SMNVEV (reference sequence). The V end lost 8 bases, the J end lost 3 bases, and 6 bases lay between the germline ends. CDR3 DNA: TGTGCCAGCGGAGGAACAGATACGCAGTATTTT. It is translated as CASGGTDTQYF.

This clone has only one observation. The chain links TRBV18 to TRBJ1-1; TRBD1 agrees at 8 bases. The CDR3 has 15 residues. V was pared by 2 bases and J by 0 bases, with 2 bases of the junction left unmatched. Per the germline V gene, CDR1 is KGHSH and CDR2 is LQKENI. This CDR3 reads CASSPKGQVNTEAFF. The CDR3, as DNA: TGTGCCAGCTCACCAAAGGGACAGGTGAACACTGAAGCTTTCTTT.